The present entry profiles one T cell receptor beta chain with its context. These data originate in a study of blood T cell repertoires in COVID-19. Overall study: Some COVID-19 samples were acute and others convalescent; all came from the United States, Italy and Spain. The analysed material was cDNA or gDNA that came from T cells, B-cell-depleted T cells, or PBMCs.

Living in about two dozen US areas, the participants were between 18 and 89 years of age. Cohort assignment relied on participant-reported clinical history. TCRdb's table, derived via immunoSEQ multiplex PCR, lists solely in-frame clones and lacks some. The data contain under 200,000 clones, 81% of them singletons. The CDR3 runs to 14 residues. Germline V gives CDR1 ENHRY, CDR2 SYGVKD. The V gene end was trimmed by 4 bases and the J gene end by 5 bases; junction bases not matched to a gene: 3. The chain has TRBV10-3 and TRBJ2-1; 9 bases map to TRBD2. The sequence derives from a woman aged 35 to 49 with acute COVID-19. Material: PBMCs or T cells enriched from blood (not recorded which). The CDR3 reads CAISGLAGNNEQFF. The CDR3 DNA is TGTGCCATCAGTGGTCTAGCGGGAAACAATGAGCAGTTCTTC.